This T cell receptor beta chain appears in the sequencing data of a study of blood T cell repertoires in COVID-19. Study overall: Samples representing acute and convalescent COVID-19 were sourced from the United States, Italy and Spain. Sample material is recorded as cDNA or gDNA derived from T cells, B-cell-depleted T cells, or PBMCs.

Original processing methods: The authors estimated nucleated cell counts from reference gene primer amplification. Using immunoSEQ multiplex PCR, the repertoire was profiled, and TCRdb retains in-frame clones only, with some absent. V and J calls and clone size are those listed in that table; D and trimming were worked out from the DNA. The data hold about 31,000 clones, with 89% observed a single time. Germline V lookup: CDR1 LGHNA, CDR2 YSLEER. There are 16 residues in the CDR3. Unmatched junction bases numbered 4, after V lost 0 bases and J lost 6 bases. Sequencing was done on a sample of peripheral blood. The clonotype comes from a woman aged 40 to 50 with active or convalescent COVID-19. This rearrangement joins TRBV4-3 to TRBJ2-3, with TRBD2 matching 12 bases. The CDR3 coding sequence is TGCGCCAGCAGCCAAGACTCTAGCGGGGGGGCGGATACGCAGTATTTT. This gives the protein CASSQDSSGGADTQYF.